This TCR beta chain was profiled in a study of T-cell reconstitution after alpha-beta-depleted transplantation in children. This clonotype was seen only a few times. The TCRbeta library incorporated unique molecular identifiers. TCRdb ran MiXCR on the PCR reads and lists one entry per CDR3 protein. The repertoire includes 70,000 to 95,000 distinct CDR3 sequences, less than 15% of them detected once, and approximately 13% sits in the top ten. Source: PBMCs from the stem cell graft donor, taken from the stem cell graft. This TCR was sampled from a human donor who donated a stem cell graft to a child with inherited bone marrow failure.

The CDR3 DNA follows: TGTGCCAGCAGTCGGGGACTAGCGTACACCGGGGAGCTGTTTTTT. As protein: CASSRGLAYTGELFF. The chain has TRBV6-2 or TRBV6-3 and TRBJ2-2; 10 bases fit TRBD2. This CDR3 comprises 15 residues. With 5 bases clipped from V and 3 bases from J, the junction kept 3 bases outside the gene matches. Germline V gene lookup returns CDR1 MNHEY and CDR2 SVGEGT.